This T cell receptor beta chain was profiled in a study of long-term antiretroviral therapy in people with HIV. Whole-study context: The 2015 recommendation for immediate ART came about a decade after the earliest samples.

Treatment locations for all participants with HIV were in the United States. With 8 bases removed from V and 2 bases from J, the gap between germline ends came to 10 bases. Looked up from germline, CDR1 is LNHDA and CDR2 is SQIVND (reference sequence). CDR3 length: 12 amino acids. Study-wide findings and caveats: An increase in diversity followed ART, yet levels stayed below transplant donor controls.

Survey level was the resolution at which the v3.0 immunoSEQ assay ran. Roughly 40,000-50,000 T-cell genomes per sample were the sequencing target. Profiling relied on immunoSEQ multiplex PCR, and the TCRdb table lists in-frame clones only, not all of them. The repertoire has roughly 50,000 clones, around 84% of them found once; the top ten carry 2.5% to 3.5%. Regarding this clone: What it binds is unknown.

This chain uses TRBV19 with TRBJ2-7; possibly TRBD1 for D (6 bases). Sequenced material: unsorted PBMCs, taken 0.8 years after starting antiretroviral therapy. This receptor was obtained from a young woman with HIV. The CDR3 nucleotides are TGTGCCAGTTCAAACAGGGCCTACGAGCAGTACTTC. It specifies CASSNRAYEQYF.